The 29 T cell receptor beta chains presented below share a single source sample, sequenced in a study of CD8 T cells in ankylosing spondylitis. TCRdb itself ran the 5' RACE reads through MiXCR, one entry per CDR3 protein. The table lists 300,000 to 400,000 distinct CDR3 sequences, roughly 22% of them singletons. Sample: blood, either unsorted or a sorted T cell fraction (not recorded which). The receptors come from a male donor with ankylosing spondylitis or in good health (not recorded which).

The chain is built from TRBV20-1 and TRBJ2-3; D possibly corresponds to TRBD1 (5 bases). There are 14 residues in the CDR3. Trimming removed 1 base from V and 2 bases from J, with 10 bases in between. Germline V lookup: CDR1 DFQATT, CDR2 SNEGSKA (reference sequence). The CDR3 coding sequence is TGCAGTGCTAGAGGAGACAGCCACACAGATACGCAGTATTTT. It yields the protein CSARGDSHTDTQYF.

The chain has TRBV20-1 and TRBJ1-4; D is unresolved. V was cut by 5 bases and J by 8 bases, with 21 bases left in between. CDR3 size: 15 residues. Per germline, CDR1 DFQATT and CDR2 SNEGSKA (reference sequence). The DNA for the CDR3 is TGCAGTGCTGTAGGATCTGCCTCTCCGGGGGAAAAACTGTTTTTT. It encodes CSAVGSASPGEKLFF.

V usage is TRBV30 and J usage is TRBJ2-7; 8 bases are shared with TRBD2. Germline CDR1 and CDR2: GTSNPN and SVGIG (reference sequence). The J segment lost 3 bases and the V segment lost 5 bases, leaving 3 bases of the junction unmatched. The CDR3 consists of 12 residues. The CDR3, as DNA: TGTGCCTGGGTCCTAGCGGGCTACGAGCAGTACTTC. This sequence encodes CAWVLAGYEQYF. The full variable domain, completed using reference TRBV30 and TRBJ2-7, is SQTIHQWPATLVQPVGSPLSLECTVEGTSNPNLYWYRQAAGRGLQLLFYSVGIGQISSEVPQNLSASRPQDRQFILSSKKLLLSDSGFYLCAWVLAGYEQYFGPGTRLTVT.

This clonotype has only a few counts. The chain has TRBV5-1 and TRBJ2-7; D unclear. V dropped 3 bases and J dropped 9 bases, with 10 bases sitting between them. This CDR3 contains 11 residues. Germline V gene data show CDR1 as SGHRS and CDR2 as YFSETQ. The DNA for the CDR3 is TGCGCCAGCAGCTCCGACCTTAGGCAGTACTTC. Encoded protein: CASSSDLRQYF.

The chain links TRBV12-3 or TRBV12-4 to TRBJ2-7; D gene unclear. The V end was cut by 3 bases, the J end by 7 bases, with 7 bases between. The CDR3 extends over 11 amino acids. The CDR3 is CASSLNLEQYF. The CDR3 DNA follows: TGTGCCAGCAGTTTGAACTTAGAGCAGTACTTC.

This clonotype was counted only a few times. The chain joins TRBV29-1 to TRBJ2-1, with D possibly matching TRBD1 (5 bases). The CDR3 extends over 13 amino acids. Per germline, CDR1 SQVTM and CDR2 ANQGSEA. V shed 2 bases and J shed 7 bases, with 12 bases lying between them. The CDR3: CSVEKGLENEQFF. In DNA form, the CDR3 reads TGCAGCGTTGAAAAGGGGTTGGAGAATGAGCAGTTCTTC.

A few counts support this clonotype. The chain combines TRBV12-3 or TRBV12-4 with TRBJ2-2; D is unclear. The CDR3 has 14 amino acids. Trimming took off 4 bases at V and 4 bases at J, with 10 bases between the two ends. The CDR3 reads CASSSLEITGELFF. In DNA form, the CDR3 reads TGTGCCAGCAGTTCATTGGAAATCACCGGGGAGCTGTTTTTT.

The chain has TRBV15 and TRBJ2-5, with 9 bases fitting TRBD1. V dropped 0 bases and J dropped 4; count of bases not matched to a gene: 3. The germline V gene encodes CDR1 LNHNV and CDR2 YYDKDF (reference sequence). This CDR3 is built from 15 residues. The chain's CDR3 is CATSRETTGGETQYF. The CDR3 nucleotides read TGTGCCACCAGCAGAGAAACGACAGGGGGAGAGACCCAGTACTTC.

The genes are TRBV27 and TRBJ1-5; 10 bases are a match to TRBD1. This CDR3 has 14 amino acids. Germline V CDR1 and CDR2: MNHEY, SMNVEV (reference sequence). Trimming took 6 bases from V and 7 from J; bases not matched to a gene: 6. As DNA, the CDR3 is TGTGCCAGCAGACAGACAGGGGGCTTGCAGCCCCAGCATTTT. Amino acids: CASRQTGGLQPQHF.

The sample holds a few counts of this clonotype. V gene TRBV7-9 combines with J gene TRBJ1-2; D is possibly TRBD1 (6 bases). Germline V gene sequence: CDR1 SEHNR, CDR2 FQNEAQ (reference sequence). The CDR3 extends over 16 amino acids. Trimming cost V 4 bases and J 4 bases, with 19 bases left between them. In DNA form, the CDR3 reads TGTGCCAGCAGCTCCTCGACAGGCGGCGAGGGCTATGGCTACACCTTC. Its translation: CASSSSTGGEGYGYTF.

This chain connects TRBV27 to TRBJ2-1; D is perhaps TRBD1 or TRBD2 (5 bases each). CDR1 is MNHEY and CDR2 is SMNVEV in the germline V gene (reference sequence). Trimming pared 5 bases from V and 10 bases from J, leaving 12 bases between. The CDR3 extends over 12 amino acids. In DNA, the CDR3 is TGTGCCAGCAGTGGGGCCGAGGGGGAGCAGTTCTTC. Translated: CASSGAEGEQFF.

This clonotype has more than one count but fewer than ten. The V gene is TRBV4-1, the J gene TRBJ2-3, with TRBD1 matching 8 bases. Germline CDR1 and CDR2: MGHRA and YSYEKL. CDR3 length: 16 residues. Losses at the gene ends were 2 bases for V and 3 bases for J; bases not matched to a gene: 7. Here the CDR3 DNA reads TGCGCCAGCAGCCAACAGGGGGCGGGTTTTACAGATACGCAGTATTTT. Its protein is CASSQQGAGFTDTQYF.

The chain links TRBV29-1 to TRBJ2-3, with 10 bases lining up with TRBD2. Germline-derived CDR1 and CDR2 are SQVTM and ANQGSEA. The CDR3 has 13 amino acids. Trimming cost V 3 bases and J 8 bases; bases outside gene matches: 5. CDR3 bases: TGCAGCGTTGAGTCTAGCGGGGGAGGTACGCAGTATTTT. Translated, it gives CSVESSGGGTQYF.

In the case of this clonotype: One junction end does not reproduce the germline sequence, and a read error may be involved. This chain joins TRBV4-2 and TRBJ2-7; D possibly corresponds to TRBD2 (5 bases). The CDR3 spans 15 residues. Germline CDR1 LGHNA, CDR2 YNFKEQ. The CDR3 DNA sequence: TGTGCCAGCAGCCCTAGCCCCCAATTAACCTACGAGCGGTACTTC. Amino acids: CASSPSPQLTYERYF.

This sequence joins TRBV3-1 and TRBJ2-7; 10 bases match TRBD1. V trimming: 5 bases; J trimming: 2 bases; junction bases outside the gene matches: 6. Germline V CDR1 and CDR2: LGHDT, YNNKEL (reference sequence). The CDR3 spans 15 residues. The CDR3 region has the DNA TGTGCCAGCAGCTACGGGACAGGGGCTCCCTACGAGCAGTACTTC. The encoded protein is CASSYGTGAPYEQYF.

V gene TRBV28 combines with J gene TRBJ2-7; 9 nucleotides align to TRBD1. CDR1 MDHEN and CDR2 SYDVKM come from the germline V gene. This CDR3 has 15 amino acids. Trimming at V came to 7 bases and at J to 1 base, leaving 8 bases not matched to a gene. CDR3 in DNA: TGTGCCAGCACCCCCATGGGGACAGGGTCCTACGAGCAGTACTTC. It specifies CASTPMGTGSYEQYF.

Only one count was recorded for this clonotype. The DNA of the CDR3 is TGTGCCAGCAGTGTCCTGGCAGCCTACGAGCAGTACTTC. As protein: CASSVLAAYEQYF. The chain is built from TRBV2 and TRBJ2-7; D ambiguous. V shed 4 bases and J shed 2 bases, with 9 bases lying between them. This CDR3 comprises 13 residues. Looked up from germline, CDR1 is SNHLY and CDR2 is FYNNEI.

This clonotype appeared a few times. The V gene is TRBV29-1, the J gene TRBJ2-1; 7 bases are shared with TRBD2. The CDR3 has 15 residues. Trimming removed 0 bases from V and 3 bases from J; junction bases left unmatched: 5. Per the germline V gene, CDR1 is SQVTM and CDR2 is ANQGSEA. DNA of the CDR3: TGCAGCGTTGAAGACGAGGGGAGGGACTACAATGAGCAGTTCTTC. Translating it yields CSVEDEGRDYNEQFF.

This clonotype was recorded a few times. V and J are TRBV28 and TRBJ1-1; the match to TRBD1 covers 8 bases. Per the germline V gene, CDR1 is MDHEN and CDR2 is SYDVKM. This CDR3 has 15 residues. V lost 6 bases and J lost 3; bases outside the gene matches: 9. Here the CDR3 reads CASSVTGGVDTEAFF. CDR3 nucleotides: TGTGCCAGCAGCGTAACAGGGGGTGTGGACACTGAAGCTTTCTTT.

The table lists this clonotype with a few counts. The chain employs TRBV30 and TRBJ2-1, with 10 bases aligning to TRBD1. The trim removed 0 bases at V and 8 bases at J, leaving 4 bases unmatched. The CDR3 totals 14 residues. Per the germline V gene, CDR1 is GTSNPN and CDR2 is SVGIG (reference sequence). The CDR3 DNA sequence: TGTGCCTGGAGTGTAGGGACAGGGGTGGATGAGCAGTTCTTC. It encodes CAWSVGTGVDEQFF. The full variable domain, with the rest looked up from reference TRBV30 and TRBJ2-1, is SQTIHQWPATLVQPVGSPLSLECTVEGTSNPNLYWYRQAAGRGLQLLFYSVGIGQISSEVPQNLSASRPQDRQFILSSKKLLLSDSGFYLCAWSVGTGVDEQFFGPGTRLTVL.

The gene calls are TRBV12-3 or TRBV12-4 and TRBJ2-1; 9 positions agree with TRBD1. The CDR3 spans 13 residues. Trimming removed 3 bases from V and 7 bases from J; junction bases left unmatched: 1. The CDR3 coding sequence is TGTGCCAGCAGTTTTGGGACAGGGAATGAGCAGTTCTTC. This encodes CASSFGTGNEQFF.

V is TRBV6-1 and J is TRBJ2-5, with TRBD2 matching 9 bases. Germline V gene sequence: CDR1 MNHNS, CDR2 SASEGT. The CDR3 extends over 15 amino acids. The ends lost 8 bases at V and 1 base at J; junction bases unmatched: 8. The CDR3 is CASVPSGDSQETQYF. CDR3 nucleotide sequence: TGTGCCAGCGTGCCTAGCGGGGACAGCCAAGAGACCCAGTACTTC.

This clonotype showed up just a few times. The chain employs TRBV2 and TRBJ2-5; D gene unclear. Trimming took 2 bases from V and 1 from J, leaving 5 bases between them. The germline gives CDR1 SNHLY, CDR2 FYNNEI. The CDR3 has 13 residues. CDR3: CASSENRQETQYF. In nucleotides, the CDR3 is TGTGCCAGCAGTGAAAACCGCCAAGAGACCCAGTACTTC.

This clonotype has a handful of counts. The V gene is TRBV12-3 or TRBV12-4, the J gene TRBJ1-2, with D unresolved. V dropped 8 bases and J dropped 2 bases, with 12 bases sitting between them. The CDR3 loop spans 13 amino acids. CDR3 region: CASAEGVNYGYTF. The CDR3 coding sequence is TGTGCCAGCGCCGAAGGAGTAAACTATGGCTACACCTTC.

J is TRBJ2-2 and V is TRBV20-1, with D uncertain. V lost 4 bases and J lost 0, with 6 bases in between. Per germline, CDR1 DFQATT and CDR2 SNEGSKA (reference sequence). The CDR3 runs 13 residues. Written as DNA, the CDR3 is TGCAGTGCTAAAACAACGAACACCGGGGAGCTGTTTTTT. It codes for CSAKTTNTGELFF.

This clonotype has a handful of counts. The chain employs TRBV20-1 and TRBJ1-1; 9 nucleotides match TRBD1. Germline CDR1 and CDR2: DFQATT and SNEGSKA (reference sequence). The CDR3 is made up of 14 amino acids. The J segment lost 3 bases and the V segment lost 5 bases, leaving 7 bases of the junction unmatched. CDR3 DNA: TGCAGTGCTCCCCCAGGGACAGGGCACACTGAAGCTTTCTTT. As protein: CSAPPGTGHTEAFF.

This clonotype was seen more than once but under ten times. The chain joins TRBV7-9 to TRBJ1-6; TRBD1 is a possible D gene (5 bases). Germline V gene lookup returns CDR1 SEHNR and CDR2 FQNEAQ (reference sequence). This CDR3 has 13 amino acids. V lost 8 bases, J lost 5 bases, and 10 bases lay in between. The CDR3 DNA is TGTGCCAGCGGGGCAGGGAATAATTCACCCCTCCACTTT. Translating it yields CASGAGNNSPLHF. The full variable domain, completed using reference TRBV7-9 and TRBJ1-6, is DTGVSQNPRHKITKRGQNVTFRCDPISEHNRLYWYRQTLGQGPEFLTYFQNEAQLEKSRLLSDRFSAERPKGSFSTLEIQRTEQGDSAMYLCASGAGNNSPLHFGNGTRLTVT.

A few counts support this clonotype. This chain uses TRBV12-3 or TRBV12-4 with TRBJ2-1; TRBD2 matches at 15 bases. This CDR3 has 16 residues. J lost 7 bases, V lost 4 bases, and 5 bases had no gene match. CDR3 loop: CASSSGLAGGDNEQFF. CDR3 nucleotides: TGTGCCAGCAGTTCGGGACTAGCGGGGGGCGATAATGAGCAGTTCTTC.

V usage is TRBV7-2 and J usage is TRBJ2-3; the match to TRBD2 covers 9 bases. The CDR3 totals 16 residues. Germline CDR1 SGHTA, CDR2 FQGNSA. The trim removed 1 base at V and 1 base at J, leaving 3 bases unmatched. CDR3 DNA sequence: TGTGCCAGCAGCTTAGAACAGCGGGGGGGCACAGATACGCAGTATTTT. Amino acid sequence: CASSLEQRGGTDTQYF.